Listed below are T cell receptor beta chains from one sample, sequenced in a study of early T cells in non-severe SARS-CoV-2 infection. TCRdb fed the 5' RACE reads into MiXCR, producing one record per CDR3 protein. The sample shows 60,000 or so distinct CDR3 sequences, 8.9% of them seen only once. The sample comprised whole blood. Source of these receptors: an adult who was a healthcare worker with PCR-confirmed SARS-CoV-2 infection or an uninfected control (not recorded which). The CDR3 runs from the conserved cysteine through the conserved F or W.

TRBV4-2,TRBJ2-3,CASSQRVQGDTDTQYF
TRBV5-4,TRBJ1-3,CASSLGGGRGNTIYF
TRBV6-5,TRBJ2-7,CASSRGWDSYEQYF
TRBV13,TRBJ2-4,CASSLRHRGKNIQYF
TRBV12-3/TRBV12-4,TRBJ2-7,CASSPEGGYEQYF
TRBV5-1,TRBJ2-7,CASSPWDSSYEQYF
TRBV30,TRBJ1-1,CAWSRRRSTEAFF
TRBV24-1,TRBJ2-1,CATSDPGRVGNEQFF
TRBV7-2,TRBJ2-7,CASSSFRDKKQYF
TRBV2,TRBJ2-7,CASRTGPHPYEQYF
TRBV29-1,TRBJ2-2,CSVDFQYTGELFF
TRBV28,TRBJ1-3,CASRTDSPGNTIYF
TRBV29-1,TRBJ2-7,CSVQGPHEQYF
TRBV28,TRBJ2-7,CASSSPDPSYEQYF
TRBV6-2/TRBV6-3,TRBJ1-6,CASSYEQGVRNLHF
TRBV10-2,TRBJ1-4,CASRAGGYEKLFF
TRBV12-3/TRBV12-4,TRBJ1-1,CASSRPISDEAFF
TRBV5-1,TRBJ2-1,CASSLRDVRLPGNEQFF
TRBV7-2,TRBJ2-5,CASSMGGTSYETQYF
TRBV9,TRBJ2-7,CASSAVSGGYVYEQYF
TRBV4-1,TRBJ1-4,CASRGDTIREKLFF
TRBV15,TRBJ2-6,CATSRVRTGDSFSGANVLTF
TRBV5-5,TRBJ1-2,CASSRSTGGGYGYTF
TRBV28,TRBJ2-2,CASSSGQNTGELFF
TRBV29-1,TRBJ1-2,CSVLDPTNYGYTF
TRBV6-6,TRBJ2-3,CASSPLGTSGLTDTQYF
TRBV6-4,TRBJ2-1,CASSDQRVGNEQFF